The present TCR beta chain was sequenced within a study of cytomegalovirus exposure and HLA in healthy donors. Details on this clone: At the DNA level, this CDR3 is encoded by other sequences in the same sample as well.

PCR involved 60 Vbeta and 13 Jbeta primers. Clones were read by immunoSEQ multiplex PCR, and TCRdb kept only the in-frame ones, dropping some. Seen here are 60,000 or so clones, roughly 75% observed once, and the top ten hold under 30%. The CDR3 runs 15 residues. The V and J ends lost 6 bases and 7 bases respectively, with 18 bases between them. CDR1 is MNHNS and CDR2 is SASEGT in the germline V gene. Sequenced material: PBMCs. The clonotype comes from a woman between 40 and 50 years old in good health and CMV-seropositive. V and J are TRBV6-1 and TRBJ1-4, with D tentatively TRBD1 (5 bases). The CDR3, as DNA: TGTGCCAGCAGCCCTGGGGGGGTTTCGGGTGAAAAACTGTTTTTT. This codes for CASSPGGVSGEKLFF.